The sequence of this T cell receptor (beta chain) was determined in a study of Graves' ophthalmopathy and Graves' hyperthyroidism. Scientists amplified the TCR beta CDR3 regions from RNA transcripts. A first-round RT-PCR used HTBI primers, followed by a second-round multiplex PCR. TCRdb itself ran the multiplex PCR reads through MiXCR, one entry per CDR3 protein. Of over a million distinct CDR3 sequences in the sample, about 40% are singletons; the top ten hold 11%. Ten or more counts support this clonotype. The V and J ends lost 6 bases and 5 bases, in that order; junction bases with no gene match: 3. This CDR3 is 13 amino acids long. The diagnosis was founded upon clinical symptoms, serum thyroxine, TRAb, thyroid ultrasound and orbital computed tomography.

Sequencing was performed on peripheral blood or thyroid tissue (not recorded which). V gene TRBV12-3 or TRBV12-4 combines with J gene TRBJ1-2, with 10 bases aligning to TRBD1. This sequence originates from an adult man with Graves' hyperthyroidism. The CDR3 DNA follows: TGTGCCAGCAGCAAGGGACAGGGGTATGGCTACACCTTC. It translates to CASSKGQGYGYTF.